The 29 T cell receptor beta chains below all came from one sample that was sequenced in a study of identical twins. MiXCR, applied by TCRdb to the 5' RACE reads, yields one record per CDR3 protein. The sample lists 250,000 or so distinct CDR3 sequences; 6% to 8% were seen once. This sample was also put to use in a study of yellow fever vaccine responses in identical twins.

Material for sequencing was CD8+ T cells sorted from blood. These receptor sequences come from a woman younger than 35 in good health.

This chain connects TRBV7-8 to TRBJ1-1; D uncertain. Trimming stripped 5 bases from V and 8 bases from J, with 12 bases between. CDR1 and CDR2 (germline): SGHVS, FQNEAQ. This CDR3 region has 12 residues. DNA for the CDR3: TGTGCCAGCAGCCCCAATGTCCGAGAAGCTTTCTTT. Its translation is CASSPNVREAFF.

This clonotype was counted ten times or more. V is TRBV4-1 and J is TRBJ2-7; 7 bases map to TRBD2. J lost 0 bases, V lost 3 bases, and 5 bases had no gene match. Germline CDR1 is MGHRA and CDR2 is YSYEKL. The CDR3 is 15 residues long. As DNA, the CDR3 is TGCGCCAGCAGCCAGTTAAGCGGGACCTCCTACGAGCAGTACTTC. This codes for CASSQLSGTSYEQYF.

This clonotype showed up many times. CDR3 bases: TGTGCCAGCAACAGGGAGTCCCAAGAGACCCAGTACTTC. Translated: CASNRESQETQYF. The chain has TRBV6-1 and TRBJ2-5; TRBD1 might be the D (6 bases). Looked up from germline, CDR1 is MNHNS and CDR2 is SASEGT. The CDR3 has 13 residues. Trimming left V 7 bases short and J 1 base short, with 10 bases between.

Ten or more counts support this clonotype. CDR3 bases: TGTGCCAGCAGCGTAGACGGGACAAGCGGTAATGAGCAGTTCTTC. This sequence encodes CASSVDGTSGNEQFF. The chain has TRBV9 and TRBJ2-1; D is perhaps TRBD1 (6 bases). The germline V gene encodes CDR1 SGDLS and CDR2 YYNGEE. V was clipped by 0 bases and J by 7 bases, with 14 bases between them. The CDR3 spans 15 residues. Full variable domain (remainder filled in from reference TRBV9 and TRBJ2-1): DSGVTQTPKHLITATGQRVTLRCSPRSGDLSVYWYQQSLDQGLQFLIQYYNGEERAKGNILERFSAQQFPDLHSELNLSSLELGDSALYFCASSVDGTSGNEQFFGPGTRLTVL.

In its sample, this clonotype was seen many times. The chain recombines TRBV20-1 with TRBJ1-3; D gene unclear. V dropped 0 bases and J dropped 2 bases, with 20 bases sitting between them. The CDR3 contains 18 residues. The germline CDR1 and CDR2 sequences are DFQATT and SNEGSKA (reference sequence). The CDR3 loop is CSARDLQSHPLAGNTIYF. CDR3 nucleotide sequence: TGCAGTGCTAGAGATTTGCAATCCCACCCGTTGGCTGGAAACACCATATATTTT.

The chain has TRBV20-1 and TRBJ1-1; D possibly corresponds to TRBD1 (5 bases). The CDR3 loop spans 14 amino acids. V lost 1 base and J lost 0, with 9 bases in between. Germline CDR1 reads DFQATT; CDR2 reads SNEGSKA (reference sequence). CDR3 DNA: TGCAGTGCTAGAGGACGACAGATGAACACTGAAGCTTTCTTT. Protein sequence: CSARGRQMNTEAFF.

This clonotype was counted many times. The chain joins TRBV29-1 to TRBJ2-1; D might be TRBD2 (5 bases). The CDR3 has 14 residues. Trimming stripped 4 bases from V and 6 bases from J, with 16 bases between. Germline assignment: CDR1 SQVTM and CDR2 ANQGSEA. CDR3 bases: TGCAGCGTTGTCCCTTTCGGGAAGGGCAATGAGCAGTTCTTC. Translation: CSVVPFGKGNEQFF.

J is TRBJ2-4 and V is TRBV5-7; D not resolved. TRBV5-7 is an ORF; its function is uncertain. This CDR3 has 16 residues. The V end lost 3 bases, the J end lost 4 bases, and 17 bases lay between the germline ends. The CDR3 bases are TGTGCCAGCAGCTGGACGGGTAGTCCCCCAAAAAACATTCAGTACTTC. Translating it yields CASSWTGSPPKNIQYF.

A few counts support this clonotype. The V call is TRBV28, the J call TRBJ2-3; TRBD2 matches at 10 bases. Germline CDR1 and CDR2: MDHEN and SYDVKM. J lost 2 bases, V lost 4 bases, and 3 bases had no gene match. This CDR3 has 15 amino acids. Written as DNA, the CDR3 is TGTGCCAGCAGTTCCGGACTAGCGGACACAGATACGCAGTATTTT. Protein product: CASSSGLADTDTQYF.

This clonotype was recorded at least ten times. The chain links TRBV10-3 to TRBJ2-1; D unclear. CDR1 is ENHRY and CDR2 is SYGVKD in the germline V gene. This CDR3 spans 11 amino acids. V shed 4 bases and J shed 7 bases, with 5 bases lying between them. The CDR3 loop is CAISAGNEQFF. CDR3 nucleotide sequence: TGTGCCATCAGTGCCGGTAATGAGCAGTTCTTC.

This clonotype has just a few counts. V usage is TRBV5-6 and J usage is TRBJ1-5, with D tentatively TRBD1 (5 bases). V lost 2 bases and J lost 7, with 13 bases in between. The CDR3 runs 14 residues. Per the germline V gene, CDR1 is SGHDT and CDR2 is YYEEEE. CDR3 region: CASSLAVGTQPQHF. The CDR3 DNA reads as TGTGCCAGCAGCTTAGCTGTCGGGACCCAGCCCCAGCATTTT.

Ten or more counts support this clonotype. The CDR3 DNA reads as TGTGCCACCAGTGAATCGGGACAGGGGAACACTGAAGCTTTCTTT. It translates to CATSESGQGNTEAFF. V is TRBV24-1 and J is TRBJ1-1; 9 bases fit TRBD1. Germline lookup yields CDR1 KGHDR and CDR2 SFDVKD. V shed 4 bases and J 1 base; nucleotides not matched to a gene: 3. The CDR3 extends over 15 amino acids.

This clonotype was seen only a few times. V gene TRBV28 combines with J gene TRBJ2-2; D may be TRBD1 (6 bases). This CDR3 has 17 amino acids. Per germline, CDR1 MDHEN and CDR2 SYDVKM. V lost 1 base to trimming and J lost 3 bases, with 15 bases between them. CDR3 DNA sequence: TGTGCCAGCAGTTTATTTATGCAGGGGTATTACACCGGGGAGCTGTTTTTT. Amino acids: CASSLFMQGYYTGELFF.

The rearrangement uses TRBV7-8 and TRBJ2-5; a possible D gene is TRBD2 (5 bases). Trimming took off 1 base at V and 2 bases at J, with 14 bases between the two ends. Per germline, CDR1 SGHVS and CDR2 FQNEAQ. CDR3 length: 16 residues. CDR3 coding DNA: TGTGCCAGCAGCTTAGGTCGGGCGGGCGCACAAGAGACCCAGTACTTC. Protein: CASSLGRAGAQETQYF.

This clonotype was counted ten times or more. The rearrangement joins TRBV4-2 to TRBJ2-1, with 12 bases lining up with TRBD2. CDR3 length: 17 amino acids. Per the germline V gene, CDR1 is LGHNA and CDR2 is YNFKEQ. The trim removed 3 bases at V and 5 bases at J, leaving 8 bases unmatched. The CDR3 reads CASSQFLAGGPNNEQFF. The CDR3 DNA reads TGTGCCAGCAGCCAGTTCCTAGCGGGGGGGCCAAACAATGAGCAGTTCTTC.

The V and J genes are TRBV12-3 or TRBV12-4 and TRBJ2-3; 8 bases map to TRBD2. The ends lost 6 bases at V and 3 bases at J; junction bases unmatched: 14. This CDR3 contains 17 residues. CDR3 nucleotides: TGTGCCAGCAGCAATGACCGGGGGGGTTTTCGAACAGATACGCAGTATTTT. Encoded protein: CASSNDRGGFRTDTQYF.

This clonotype has a handful of counts. The V gene is TRBV4-1, the J gene TRBJ2-6; weak D call: TRBD1 (6 bases). The CDR3 contains 16 residues. V was shortened by 5 bases and J by 0 bases, with 11 bases between the two germline ends. Germline assignment: CDR1 MGHRA and CDR2 YSYEKL. DNA for the CDR3: TGCGCCAGCAGCGAAACAGGGTTCTCTGGGGCCAACGTCCTGACTTTC. Translated: CASSETGFSGANVLTF.

Only a few counts were recorded for this clonotype. This chain links TRBV29-1 with TRBJ2-1; 7 bases agree with TRBD1. CDR3 length equals 15 residues. Germline trimming cut 3 bases from V and 4 bases from J; bases unmatched to any gene: 9. CDR1 and CDR2 (germline): SQVTM, ANQGSEA. The CDR3 sequence: CSVEGVQGKYNEQFF. The CDR3 nucleotides read TGCAGCGTTGAGGGGGTACAGGGGAAATACAATGAGCAGTTCTTC.

CDR3 amino acids: CASSEWFEGGYNEQFF. CDR3 in DNA: TGTGCCAGCAGTGAATGGTTTGAGGGCGGTTACAATGAGCAGTTCTTC. The chain uses TRBV2 and TRBJ2-1, with D maybe TRBD2 (5 bases). CDR1 is SNHLY, CDR2 FYNNEI, per germline. Trimming took off 2 bases at V and 4 bases at J, with 15 bases between the two ends. The length of the CDR3 is 16 residues. Together with reference TRBV2 and TRBJ2-1, the CDR3 gives the full variable domain: EPEVTQTPSHQVTQMGQEVILRCVPISNHLYFYWYRQILGQKVEFLVSFYNNEISEKSEIFDDQFSVERPDGSNFTLKIRSTKLEDSAMYFCASSEWFEGGYNEQFFGPGTRLTVL.

The chain couples TRBV2 to TRBJ1-6; D remains ambiguous. The CDR3 has 10 amino acids. The ends were cut back, 9 bases at V and 9 bases at J, with 6 bases in the middle. Looked up from germline, CDR1 is SNHLY and CDR2 is FYNNEI. The CDR3 coding sequence is TGTGCCAGTGGAGGTTCACCCCTCCACTTT. As protein: CASGGSPLHF.

Many counts were recorded for this clonotype. The chain uses TRBV5-6 and TRBJ1-1; D gene unclear. V lost 2 bases and J lost 9, with 8 bases in between. CDR3 length equals 11 residues. Germline V gene data show CDR1 as SGHDT and CDR2 as YYEEEE. The chain's CDR3 is CASSFGPQAFF. The CDR3 DNA follows: TGTGCCAGCAGCTTTGGACCGCAAGCTTTCTTT.

This clonotype was observed a few times. The genes are TRBV27 and TRBJ2-1; D is undetermined. The CDR3 runs 14 residues. V lost 7 bases and J 4 bases, leaving 14 bases between the germline ends. The germline V gene has CDR1 MNHEY and CDR2 SMNVEV (reference sequence). The CDR3 protein is CASKNRPPYNEQFF. The CDR3 DNA follows: TGTGCCAGCAAAAACCGGCCACCTTACAATGAGCAGTTCTTC.

The chain is built from TRBV10-3 and TRBJ1-4; perhaps TRBD1 as D (5 bases). CDR1 and CDR2 (germline): ENHRY, SYGVKD. The CDR3 runs 13 residues. V lost 2 bases to trimming and J lost 8 bases, with 9 bases between them. The DNA of the CDR3 is TGTGCCATCAGTGAGCAGGGTCGAGAAAAACTGTTTTTT. Residues: CAISEQGREKLFF.

The sample holds many counts of this clonotype. The chain carries TRBV6-1 and TRBJ2-3; D is possibly TRBD2 (5 bases). The CDR3 totals 15 residues. Germline V lookup: CDR1 MNHNS, CDR2 SASEGT. Trimming removed 3 bases at V and 4 bases at J, with 14 bases between. CDR3 region: CASSDGGSGSDTQYF. The CDR3, as DNA: TGTGCCAGCAGTGATGGTGGGAGCGGATCAGATACGCAGTATTTT.

The CDR3 DNA sequence: TGTGCCAGCAGTTTAGAGGAGATAACAAATTATAATTCACCCCTCCACTTT. Encoded protein: CASSLEEITNYNSPLHF. V usage is TRBV28 and J usage is TRBJ1-6; D gene ambiguous. Germline lookup yields CDR1 MDHEN and CDR2 SYDVKM. This CDR3 has 17 amino acids. Trimming left V 2 bases short and J 4 bases short, with 15 bases between.

The rearrangement uses TRBV29-1 and TRBJ2-7; possibly TRBD1 or TRBD2 for D (5 bases each). V shed 1 base and J shed 6 bases, with 16 bases lying between them. Germline CDR1 SQVTM, CDR2 ANQGSEA. The CDR3 length is 14 residues. The CDR3 DNA sequence: TGCAGCGTTGAAGGGGTGGTGGTTGGGGGCGAGCAGTACTTC. Translation gives CSVEGVVVGGEQYF.

This clonotype was counted a few times. The chain recombines TRBV28 with TRBJ2-7, with D possibly being TRBD1 (5 bases). V shed 2 bases and J shed 3 bases, with 17 bases lying between them. CDR3 length equals 16 residues. Germline lookup yields CDR1 MDHEN and CDR2 SYDVKM. The CDR3 loop reads CASSLIGVSGLYEQYF. CDR3 sequence (DNA): TGTGCCAGCAGTTTAATAGGGGTCTCCGGCCTCTACGAGCAGTACTTC.

A few counts support this clonotype. This rearrangement joins TRBV7-8 to TRBJ1-5; possible D gene TRBD1, 6 bases. The germline V gene has CDR1 SGHVS and CDR2 FQNEAQ. This CDR3 has 15 residues. V was cut by 0 bases and J by 6 bases, with 12 bases left in between. Here the CDR3 DNA reads TGTGCCAGCAGCTTAGCTGGGGGCGGAGGTCAGCCCCAGCATTTT. Translation: CASSLAGGGGQPQHF.

This clonotype was seen ten or more times. The chain recombines TRBV12-3 or TRBV12-4 with TRBJ1-4; unclear D gene. This CDR3 has 14 amino acids. The germline V and J ends were trimmed by 8 bases and 8 bases, with 18 bases remaining between them. The CDR3 reads CASSRTGYVEKLFF. The CDR3 DNA reads as TGTGCCAGCTCTAGGACGGGGTATGTGGAAAAACTGTTTTTT.